These T cell receptor beta chains were read from a single sample in a study of regulatory T cells in long-lasting Graves disease. TCRdb independently ran MiXCR on the multiplex PCR reads; one entry per CDR3 protein. The sample consists of roughly 450,000 distinct CDR3 sequences, about 20% of them appearing once. This specimen was peripheral blood mononuclear cells (PBMCs), taken when the disease was refractory, from a patient treated with antithyroid drugs. The source of these receptors is a female donor with Graves disease. The conserved cysteine and the conserved F or W are not part of the CDR3 here. The D gene is left open where the match is weak.

J	D	V	CDR3
TRBJ1-3	.	TRBV2	ASIEGTSSGNTIY
TRBJ1-2	TRBD1	TRBV5-1	ASSLTRQGLNYGYT
TRBJ1-1	.	TRBV10-3	AISERQGRTEAF
TRBJ2-4	.	TRBV10-3	AISAQGLPKNIQY
TRBJ1-1	TRBD1	TRBV28	ASSLTRQGLKTEAF
TRBJ1-6	.	TRBV9	ASSATADNSPLH
TRBJ2-2	.	TRBV3-1	ASSQVPGSGELF
TRBJ1-4	TRBD1	TRBV30	AWSGTGLNEKLF
TRBJ2-7	.	TRBV5-1	ASSLDSLSYEQY
TRBJ2-5	TRBD2	TRBV11-3	ASSSGLAAGRGETQY
TRBJ1-1	.	TRBV3-1	ASSQAGNTEAF
TRBJ1-5	.	TRBV27	ATAGGSGQPQH
TRBJ1-3	TRBD1	TRBV2	ASSSGQGIYTIY
TRBJ2-7	.	TRBV10-2	ASKGSGASYEQY
TRBJ2-7	.	TRBV5-1	ASSPGRNYEQY
TRBJ2-5	TRBD2	TRBV7-2	ASSLDGGRARETQY
TRBJ2-2	.	TRBV7-9	ASSTLERANTGELF
TRBJ2-1	.	TRBV27	ASIGLANEQF
TRBJ2-1	TRBD1	TRBV28	ASSLLTGNEQF
TRBJ2-1	.	TRBV30	AWSNRASEQF
TRBJ2-7	.	TRBV20-1	SATPRVNYEQY
TRBJ2-7	.	TRBV7-9	ASSLSPRDGEQY
TRBJ1-1	.	TRBV7-9	ASSFAGLGEAF
TRBJ1-5	.	TRBV2	ASSKRDGRRNQPQH
TRBJ1-1	TRBD1	TRBV12-3/TRBV12-4	ASSTWTGGMNTEAF
TRBJ1-1	TRBD1	TRBV3-1	ASSQDTGTVAF
TRBJ2-1	.	TRBV2	ASSETLREF
TRBJ2-3	TRBD2	TRBV20-1	SPKGLAGRDTQY
TRBJ2-7	.	TRBV11-2	ASSLTEQY
TRBJ2-2	.	TRBV19	ASRGESYTGELF
TRBJ2-5	.	TRBV20-1	SAREAGSRRETQY
TRBJ2-7	TRBD2	TRBV12-3/TRBV12-4	ASSPQREGSYEQY
TRBJ1-6	.	TRBV28	ASRQAGSPLH
TRBJ2-7	TRBD2	TRBV20-1	SARDLGLAVTYEQY
TRBJ2-7	.	TRBV20-1	SARDLWRATYEQY
TRBJ1-5	.	TRBV19	ASSIGRGGNQPQH
TRBJ2-3	TRBD2	TRBV28	ASSPRLAARGNTQY
TRBJ2-5	TRBD2	TRBV7-2	ASSFSGSQETQY
TRBJ2-5	TRBD1	TRBV19	ASKPGQLQGEETQY
TRBJ2-7	.	TRBV7-2	ASSPQLDDYEQY
TRBJ2-5	.	TRBV28	ASKVQGGQETQY
TRBJ1-5	TRBD1	TRBV30	AWSADRGGRSNQPQH
TRBJ2-7	TRBD2	TRBV6-2/TRBV6-3	ASSYLFSAASGLAGVGQY
TRBJ2-7	.	TRBV4-2	ASSGRWGTSGYEQY
TRBJ1-2	.	TRBV12-3/TRBV12-4	ASSIRRANHYGYT
TRBJ2-2	TRBD2	TRBV5-6	ATGGGTSTVNTGELF
TRBJ1-2	.	TRBV20-1	SAGNYGYT
TRBJ1-4	.	TRBV19	ASSITGMSEKLF
TRBJ1-4	TRBD1	TRBV7-9	ASSSFQGADNEKLF